A selection of T cell receptor beta chains follows, all from one sample in a study of Ad26.COV2.S vaccination and SARS-CoV-2 variants. Data came from immunoSEQ multiplex PCR; TCRdb stores just in-frame clones and leaves some out. Among just over 350,000 clones listed, 70% to 90% were seen once. Sequenced material: peripheral blood, taken in a trial of Ad26.COV2.S vaccine versus placebo. The receptors derive from a person aged 18-65 years who received the Ad26.COV2.S COVID-19 vaccine or a placebo. The CDR3 runs from the conserved cysteine through the conserved F or W.

>TRBJ1-4|TRBV28
CASSLWIGNEKLFF
>TRBJ1-2|TRBV7-9
CASSFDRGLGYTF
>TRBJ2-3|TRBV27
CASSSVAGFTDTQYF
>TRBJ2-2|TRBV2
CASSLAGIDGELFF
>TRBJ2-1|TRBV5-5
CASSTGTSNDEQFF
>TRBJ2-3|TRBV15
CATSRDHTQYF
>TRBJ2-5|TRBV18
CASSPPKWETQYF
>TRBJ2-4|TRBV29-1
CSVEDEVGGNIQYF
>TRBJ2-3|TRBV28
CASSTSDGYSHRDTQYF
>TRBJ2-6|TRBV7-2
CASSTIAAPSGANVLTF
>TRBJ1-4|TRBV6-2/TRBV6-3
CASSYSAGRLPLLFF
>TRBJ2-7|TRBV5-1
CASSLEDRAYEQYF
>TRBJ2-7|TRBV15
CATSRGTGGPEQYF
>TRBJ1-6|TRBV20-1
CSAMENSPLHF
>TRBJ2-7|TRBV3-1/TRBV3-2
CASRGAYEQYF
>TRBJ2-7|TRBV29-1
CSVVLAGLYEQYF
>TRBJ1-2|TRBV30
CAWSARGAGGYTF
>TRBJ1-2|TRBV7-9
CASSSFRDSVARYGYTF
>TRBJ2-3|TRBV19
CASSIPLERDGTDTQYF
>TRBJ1-4|TRBV18
CASSPQAQDNEKLFF
>TRBJ2-2|TRBV5-4
CASSLRDHNTGELFF
>TRBJ1-1|TRBV18
CASSPPSPGRGTEAFF
>TRBJ2-1|TRBV7-2
CASSLTGASSYNEQFF
>TRBJ2-7|TRBV29-1
CSVRDREFYEQYF
>TRBJ2-7|TRBV6-4
CASSDSNTDEQYF
>TRBJ2-1|TRBV25-1
CASSESGLADQFF
>TRBJ2-1|TRBV29-1
CSVAAYNEQFF
>TRBJ2-5|TRBV12-3/TRBV12-4
CASSPGGLSINF
>TRBJ2-3|TRBV7-2
CASSTQGDTQYF
>TRBJ1-1|TRBV9
CASSSSLRSTEAFF
>TRBJ2-7|TRBV7-7
CASSLRGGPGYEQYF
>TRBJ1-3|TRBV2
CASNLGGSGNTIYF
>TRBJ1-5|TRBV6-6
CASTSTLGSNQPQHF
>TRBJ1-4|TRBV12-3/TRBV12-4
CASSENEKLFF
>TRBJ1-1|TRBV7-6
CASSLEQGQMNTEAFF
>TRBJ2-7|TRBV9
CASSPTGGYEQYF
>TRBJ2-6|TRBV6-1
CASSAFRGTSSGANVLTF
>TRBJ2-2|TRBV5-4
CASSLAGVNTGELFF
>TRBJ2-3|TRBV6-6
CASSPGGSLTDTQYF
>TRBJ2-2|TRBV11-3
CASSQRGEGTGELFF
>TRBJ1-6|TRBV6-1
CASSDRGSYNSPLHF
>TRBJ2-1|TRBV25-1
CASSASSGYSYNEQFF